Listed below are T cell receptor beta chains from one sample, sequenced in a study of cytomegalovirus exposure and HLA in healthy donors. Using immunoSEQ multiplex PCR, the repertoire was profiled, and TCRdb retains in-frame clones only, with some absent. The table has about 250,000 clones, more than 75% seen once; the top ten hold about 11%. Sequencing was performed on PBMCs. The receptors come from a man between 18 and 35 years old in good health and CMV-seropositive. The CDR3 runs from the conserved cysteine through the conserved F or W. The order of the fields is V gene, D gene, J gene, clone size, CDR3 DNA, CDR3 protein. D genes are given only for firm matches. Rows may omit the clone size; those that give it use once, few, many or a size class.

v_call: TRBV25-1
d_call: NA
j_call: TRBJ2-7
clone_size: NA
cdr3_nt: TGTGCCAGCAGTGATCTGGGCAGGGGCGATACCTACGAGCAGTACTTC
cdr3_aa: CASSDLGRGDTYEQYF

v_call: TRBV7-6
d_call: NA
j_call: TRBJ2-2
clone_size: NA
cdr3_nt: TGTGCCAGCAGCTTAGTCGGGCTAGCCAGGAACACCGGGGAGCTGTTTTTT
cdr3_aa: CASSLVGLARNTGELFF

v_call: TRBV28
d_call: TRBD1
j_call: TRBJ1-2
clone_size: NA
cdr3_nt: TGTGCCAGCAGTTTCTTTTCGGGACAGGGACGCGGCTACACCTTC
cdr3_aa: CASSFFSGQGRGYTF

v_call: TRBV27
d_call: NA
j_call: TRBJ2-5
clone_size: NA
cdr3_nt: TGTGCCAGCAGTTCCCGGGAGCAGCAAGAGACCCAGTACTTC
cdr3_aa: CASSSREQQETQYF

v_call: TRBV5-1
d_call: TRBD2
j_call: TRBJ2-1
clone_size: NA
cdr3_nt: TGCGCCAGTTGTATAGCGGGAGGGCCCCACAATGAGCAGTTCTTC
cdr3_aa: CASCIAGGPHNEQFF

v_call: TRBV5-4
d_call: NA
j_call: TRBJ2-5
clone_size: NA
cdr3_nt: TGTGCCAGCAGTTCAGGAGGGACAGAAGAGACCCAGTACTTC
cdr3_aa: CASSSGGTEETQYF

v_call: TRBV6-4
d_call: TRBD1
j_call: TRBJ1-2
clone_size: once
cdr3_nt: TGTGCCAGCAGGCCCGGGACAGGGGTCTATGGCTACACCTTC
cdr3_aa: CASRPGTGVYGYTF

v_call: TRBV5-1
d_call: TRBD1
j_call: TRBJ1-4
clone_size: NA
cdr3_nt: TGCGCCAGCAGCTTGAGAGGACAGGGGGCCCGCTTGGCGGATGAAAAACTGTTTTTT
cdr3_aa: CASSLRGQGARLADEKLFF

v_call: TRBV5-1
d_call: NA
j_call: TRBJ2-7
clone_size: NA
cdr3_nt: TGCGCCAGCAGCTTGGAGGGCCACGAGCAGTACTTC
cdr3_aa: CASSLEGHEQYF

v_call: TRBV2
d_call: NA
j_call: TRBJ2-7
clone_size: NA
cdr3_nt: TGTGCCAGCACGGGGTACGGGTACGAGCAGTACTTC
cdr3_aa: CASTGYGYEQYF

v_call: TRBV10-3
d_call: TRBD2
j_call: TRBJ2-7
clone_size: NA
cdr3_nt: TGTGCCATCAGTGAGTCGGGACTAGCGGGAGGGCCCTGGCAGTACTTC
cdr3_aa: CAISESGLAGGPWQYF

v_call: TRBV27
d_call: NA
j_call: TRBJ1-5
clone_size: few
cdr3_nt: TGTGCCAGCAGTTTAGGAGGCAGGGGAAGTCAGCCCCAGCATTTT
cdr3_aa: CASSLGGRGSQPQHF

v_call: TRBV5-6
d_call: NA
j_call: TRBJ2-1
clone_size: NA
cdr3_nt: TGTGCCAGCAGCTTGGTGACAAACCAAATCTCCTACAATGAGCAGTTCTTC
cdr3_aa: CASSLVTNQISYNEQFF

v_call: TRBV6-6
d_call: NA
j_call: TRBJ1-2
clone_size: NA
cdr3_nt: TGTGCCAGCAGGGACAGCTCGTCCCGTTATGGCTACACCTTC
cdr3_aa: CASRDSSSRYGYTF

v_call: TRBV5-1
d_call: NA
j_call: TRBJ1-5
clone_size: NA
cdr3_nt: TGCGCCAGCAGCTTGGCCGGCAATCAGCCCCAGCATTTT
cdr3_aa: CASSLAGNQPQHF

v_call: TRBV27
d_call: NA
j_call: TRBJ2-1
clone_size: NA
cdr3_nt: TGTGCCAGCAGTTTATCCGCAGGGCTGAGTTACAATGAGCAGTTCTTC
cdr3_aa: CASSLSAGLSYNEQFF

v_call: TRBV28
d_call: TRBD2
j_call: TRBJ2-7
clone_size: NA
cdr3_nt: TGTGCCAGCAGTCGAACTAGCGGCAACTCCTACGAGCAGTACTTC
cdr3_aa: CASSRTSGNSYEQYF

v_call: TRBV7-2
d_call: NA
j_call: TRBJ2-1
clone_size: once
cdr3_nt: TGTGCCAGCAGCTTAAGAAATGAGCAGTTCTTC
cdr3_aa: CASSLRNEQFF

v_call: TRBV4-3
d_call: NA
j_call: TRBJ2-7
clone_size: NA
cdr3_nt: TGCGCCAGCAGCCAAGATGGGCAGAGCTACGAGCAGTACTTC
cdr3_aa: CASSQDGQSYEQYF

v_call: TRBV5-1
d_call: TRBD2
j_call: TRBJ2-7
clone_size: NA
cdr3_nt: TGCGCCAGCAGCCCAAGGGTGGCGGGAGGCGAGTACTTC
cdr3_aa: CASSPRVAGGEYF

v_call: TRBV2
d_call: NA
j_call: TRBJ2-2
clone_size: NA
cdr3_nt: TGTGCCAGCACAGGCTATCGAGGCGGGGAGCTGTTTTTT
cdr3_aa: CASTGYRGGELFF

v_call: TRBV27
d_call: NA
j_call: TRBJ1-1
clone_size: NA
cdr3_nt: TGTGCCAGCAGTCCCGACAGGACGAACACTGAAGCTTTCTTT
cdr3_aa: CASSPDRTNTEAFF

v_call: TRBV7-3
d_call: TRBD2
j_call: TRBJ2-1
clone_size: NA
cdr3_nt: TGTGCCAGCAGCCGAATAGCGGGGGCCTACAATGAGCAGTTCTTC
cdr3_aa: CASSRIAGAYNEQFF

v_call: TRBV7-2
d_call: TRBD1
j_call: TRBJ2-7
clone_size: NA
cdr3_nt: TGTGCCAGCAGCAGGGGACAGGCTACCTACGAGCAGTACTTC
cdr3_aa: CASSRGQATYEQYF

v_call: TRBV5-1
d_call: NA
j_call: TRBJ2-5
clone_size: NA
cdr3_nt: TGCGCCAGCAGCTTACAGGGTCTCCAAGAGACCCAGTACTTC
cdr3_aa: CASSLQGLQETQYF

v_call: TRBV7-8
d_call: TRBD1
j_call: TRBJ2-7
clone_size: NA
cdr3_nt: TGTGCCAGCAGCTTAGAGGGGACAGGGTGGCACGAGCAGTACTTC
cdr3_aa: CASSLEGTGWHEQYF

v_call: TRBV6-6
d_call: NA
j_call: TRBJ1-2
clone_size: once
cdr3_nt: TGTGCCAGCAGTTACGAGAGGAAAGGATTATATGGCTACACCTTC
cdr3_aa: CASSYERKGLYGYTF

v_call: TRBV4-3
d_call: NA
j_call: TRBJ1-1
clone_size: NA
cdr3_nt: TGCGCCAGCAGCCAATTCCCCCCTCCGCCGAACACTGAAGCTTTCTTT
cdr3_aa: CASSQFPPPPNTEAFF

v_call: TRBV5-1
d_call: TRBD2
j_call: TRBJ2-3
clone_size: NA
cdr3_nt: TGCGCCAGCAGCTTGAGGACTAGCGGGAGCCGGGATACGCAGTATTTT
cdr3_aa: CASSLRTSGSRDTQYF

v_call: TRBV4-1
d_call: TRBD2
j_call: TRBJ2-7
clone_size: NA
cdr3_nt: TGCGCCAGCAGCCAAGTTCGGGGGGACTACGAGCAGTACTTC
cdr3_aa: CASSQVRGDYEQYF

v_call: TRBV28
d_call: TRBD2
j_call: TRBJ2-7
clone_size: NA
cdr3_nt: TGTGCCAGCAGTTTCCCCGGGACTAGCGGGCCCTCTAATGGGTACTTC
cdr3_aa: CASSFPGTSGPSNGYF

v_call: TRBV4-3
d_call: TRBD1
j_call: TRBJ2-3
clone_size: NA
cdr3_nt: TGCGCCAGCAGCCAAGGGACAGGAGTTAGCACAGATACGCAGTATTTT
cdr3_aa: CASSQGTGVSTDTQYF

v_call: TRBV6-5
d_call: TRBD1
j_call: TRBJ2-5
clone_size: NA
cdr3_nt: TGTGCCAGCAGTTCCAATTTCGACAGGGGGAGGGAGACCCAGTACTTC
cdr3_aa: CASSSNFDRGRETQYF

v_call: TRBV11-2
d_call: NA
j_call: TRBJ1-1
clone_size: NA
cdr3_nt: TGTGCCAGCAGCTTAGAACAAAACACTGAAGCTTTCTTT
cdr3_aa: CASSLEQNTEAFF

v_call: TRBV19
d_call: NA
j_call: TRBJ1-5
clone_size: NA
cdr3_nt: TGTGCCAGTAGTATAGTCACCGGGACACAAACCGCTCAGCCCCAGCATTTT
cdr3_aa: CASSIVTGTQTAQPQHF

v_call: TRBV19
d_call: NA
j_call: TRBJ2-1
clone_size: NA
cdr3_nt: TGTGCCAGTAGCCCATCCGTCTACAATGAGCAGTTCTTC
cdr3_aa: CASSPSVYNEQFF

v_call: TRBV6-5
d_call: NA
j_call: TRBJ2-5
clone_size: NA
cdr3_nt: TGTGCCAGCAGTTACGGGGTCCAAGAGACCCAGTACTTC
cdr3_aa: CASSYGVQETQYF

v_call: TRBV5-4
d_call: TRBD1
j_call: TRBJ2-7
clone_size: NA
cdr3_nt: TGTGCCAGCAGCCCGGGGACAGGGTTGAGGGAGCAGTACTTC
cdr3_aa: CASSPGTGLREQYF

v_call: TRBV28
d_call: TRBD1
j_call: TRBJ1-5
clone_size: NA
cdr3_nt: TGTGCCAGCAGTTTCCCGGGACAGACGGAGAGGAATCAGCCCCAGCATTTT
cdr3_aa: CASSFPGQTERNQPQHF

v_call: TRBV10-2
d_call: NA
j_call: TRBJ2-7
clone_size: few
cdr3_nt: TGCGCCAGCAGTGCCGGCAGGGACGTCTCCGAGCAGTACTTC
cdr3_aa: CASSAGRDVSEQYF

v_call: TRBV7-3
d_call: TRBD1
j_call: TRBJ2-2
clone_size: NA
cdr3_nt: TGTGCCAGCAGCCTACAGGGGAGTCTGAACACCGGGGAGCTGTTTTTT
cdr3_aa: CASSLQGSLNTGELFF